These 4 T cell receptor beta chains originate from one sample sequenced in a study of T cell repertoires in cytomegalovirus infection. These TCRs' antigens remain unknown. One entry per CDR3 protein, called by TCRdb with MiXCR from the reads. The sample includes hundreds of thousands of distinct CDR3 sequences, approximately 29% of them seen just once. Sequencing used cultured CD8+ T cells from PBMCs, obtained from culture after CMV antigen stimulation. These receptors originate from a human donor in good health (CMV status not recorded). Some clones in this sample may be carry-over from other donors' samples.

With regard to this clonotype: Given a much more abundant clone one base away, this may be a read error. The chain links TRBV7-6 to TRBJ2-5; 7 bases match TRBD1. J was trimmed by 4 bases and V by 5 bases; bases with no gene match: 10. Germline values: CDR1 SGHVS, CDR2 FNYEAQ. This CDR3 is 15 amino acids long. CDR3 in amino acids: CASSPGQSLRETQYF. CDR3 DNA: TGTGCCAGCAGCCCGGGACAGTCCCTAAGAGAGACCCAGTACTTC.

As for this clonotype: It may be a read error: a sequence one base away is much more abundant. V and J are TRBV7-8 and TRBJ1-2; possibly TRBD1 for D (6 bases). Germline V gene lookup returns CDR1 SGHVS and CDR2 FQNEAQ. The CDR3 has 14 residues. The CDR3 DNA reads TGTGTCAGCAGCTTAGCTACAGGGTCCTATGGCTACACCTTC. It is translated as CVSSLATGSYGYTF. Variable domain in full (rest from reference TRBV7-8 and TRBJ1-2): GAGVSQSPRYKVAKRGQDVALRCDPISGHVSLFWYQQALGQGPEFLTYFQNEAQLDKSGLPSDRFFAERPEGSVSTLKIQRTQQEDSAVYLCVSSLATGSYGYTFGSGTRLTVV.

This clonotype turned up a few times. This chain uses TRBV28 with TRBJ2-7, with TRBD2 matching over 10 bases. The CDR3 runs 13 residues. Germline-derived CDR1 and CDR2 are MDHEN and SYDVKM. The V segment lost 9 bases and the J segment 0 bases; nucleotides outside the gene matches: 2. For the CDR3, the DNA is TGTGCCAGTACTAGCGGGGTCTCCTACGAGCAGTACGTC. Its protein product is CASTSGVSYEQYV.

This clonotype was counted only a few times. The chain recombines TRBV28 with TRBJ2-7, with TRBD1 matching over 8 bases. The CDR3 is 14 amino acids. Per germline, CDR1 MDHEN and CDR2 SYDVKM. The trim removed 6 bases at V and 6 bases at J, leaving 10 bases unmatched. CDR3 sequence reads: CASSFSGTGTEQYF. The DNA of the CDR3 is TGTGCCAGCAGCTTCTCCGGGACAGGAACCGAGCAGTACTTC.